Shown below are 13 T cell receptor beta chains from a single sample sequenced in a study of OX40 agonist ivuxolimab in advanced cancers. The repertoire was sequenced with immunoSEQ multiplex PCR; TCRdb's copy has only in-frame clones and lacks some. The sample carries 65,000 to 85,000 clones, around 85% recorded once. Specimen: CD4+ or CD8+ T cells sorted from blood, collected in a trial of the OX40 agonist ivuxolimab. Every receptor here comes from an adult with an advanced solid tumor such as melanoma, head and neck, liver or kidney cancer.

The chain carries TRBV7-9 and TRBJ2-5; TRBD1 matches at 11 bases. J was trimmed by 5 bases and V by 4 bases; bases with no gene match: 6. The CDR3 is 15 amino acids. Looked up from germline, CDR1 is SEHNR and CDR2 is FQNEAQ (reference sequence). The chain's CDR3 is CASSSGQGVSETQYF. CDR3 in DNA: TGTGCCAGCAGCTCGGGACAGGGGGTGTCGGAGACCCAGTACTTC.

This chain joins TRBV5-4 and TRBJ1-4, with TRBD1 identical over 7 bases. Losses at the gene ends were 5 bases for V and 3 bases for J; bases not matched to a gene: 7. There are 15 residues in the CDR3. Germline V gene sequence: CDR1 SGHNT, CDR2 YYREEE (reference sequence). CDR3 sequence: CASRFRDSPNEKLFF. The CDR3 DNA follows: TGTGCCAGCAGGTTCCGGGACAGCCCTAATGAAAAACTGTTTTTT.

The chain recombines TRBV7-2 with TRBJ1-1; tentatively, D is TRBD1 (5 bases). Trimming left V 0 bases short and J 10 bases short, with 9 bases between. This CDR3 region has 12 residues. Germline V CDR1 and CDR2: SGHTA, FQGNSA. CDR3 in DNA: TGTGCCAGCAGCTTAGCGCGGGGGGTAGCTTTCTTT. Translating gives CASSLARGVAFF.

The chain employs TRBV18 and TRBJ2-3; 10 nucleotides align to TRBD1. Trimming cost V 4 bases and J 4 bases; bases outside gene matches: 5. The CDR3 has 15 amino acids. From germline, CDR1 is KGHSH and CDR2 LQKENI. In DNA, the CDR3 is TGTGCCAGCTCACGGGGACAGGGGCACGCAGATACGCAGTATTTT. Translation: CASSRGQGHADTQYF. The whole variable domain, filled in from reference TRBV18 and TRBJ2-3, reads NAGVMQNPRHLVRRRGQEARLRCSPMKGHSHVYWYRQLPEEGLKFMVYLQKENIIDESGMPKERFSAEFPKEGPSILRIQQVVRGDSAAYFCASSRGQGHADTQYFGPGTRLTVL.

The J gene is TRBJ2-5, the V gene TRBV29-1; 13 positions agree with TRBD2. V lost 3 bases, J lost 2 bases, and 3 bases stayed unmatched. The V gene's germline CDR1 is SQVTM and CDR2 ANQGSEA. The CDR3 loop spans 15 amino acids. This CDR3 is CSVERGLAGQETQYF. The CDR3 DNA follows: TGCAGCGTTGAGAGGGGACTAGCGGGGCAAGAGACCCAGTACTTC.

The chain combines TRBV7-6 with TRBJ2-1; D tentatively fits TRBD1 or TRBD2 (5 bases each). This CDR3 is built from 13 residues. The ends were cut back, 5 bases at V and 6 bases at J, with 11 bases in the middle. Germline-derived CDR1 and CDR2 are SGHVS and FNYEAQ. CDR3 sequence: CASSPGTTNEQFF. The CDR3 DNA reads as TGTGCCAGCAGCCCCGGGACCACCAATGAGCAGTTCTTC.

CDR3 loop: CASSRGTVNTEAFF. The CDR3 region has the DNA TGCGCCAGCAGCCGTGGGACCGTAAACACTGAAGCTTTCTTT. This chain links TRBV5-1 with TRBJ1-1; possible D gene TRBD1, 5 bases. This CDR3 contains 14 residues. With 4 bases removed from V and 2 bases from J, the gap between germline ends came to 12 bases. CDR1 is SGHRS, CDR2 YFSETQ, per germline.

The chain joins TRBV7-9 to TRBJ1-1, with 7 nucleotides matching TRBD1. Trimming at V came to 6 bases and at J to 5 bases, leaving 9 bases not matched to a gene. This CDR3 region has 14 residues. CDR1 is SEHNR, CDR2 FQNEAQ, per germline (reference sequence). The DNA for the CDR3 is TGTGCCAGCAGTCTCGACAGGGCGTGGACTGAAGCTTTCTTT. Translation gives CASSLDRAWTEAFF. Looking up the rest from reference TRBV7-9 and TRBJ1-1 gives the full variable domain: DTGVSQNPRHKITKRGQNVTFRCDPISEHNRLYWYRQTLGQGPEFLTYFQNEAQLEKSRLLSDRFSAERPKGSFSTLEIQRTEQGDSAMYLCASSLDRAWTEAFFGQGTRLTVV.

The CDR3, as DNA: TGTGCCAGCAGTGAAGCTCAGCTAGCGGCTTCCTACAATGAGCAGTTCTTC. Protein sequence: CASSEAQLAASYNEQFF. V usage is TRBV2 and J usage is TRBJ2-1; 7 bases agree with TRBD2. After removal of 0 bases from V and 1 base from J, the junction contained 6 bases not matched to a gene. The CDR3 has 17 amino acids. Per the germline V gene, CDR1 is SNHLY and CDR2 is FYNNEI. Based on the CDR3 plus reference TRBV2 and TRBJ2-1, the full variable domain is EPEVTQTPSHQVTQMGQEVILRCVPISNHLYFYWYRQILGQKVEFLVSFYNNEISEKSEIFDDQFSVERPDGSNFTLKIRSTKLEDSAMYFCASSEAQLAASYNEQFFGPGTRLTVL.

The chain joins TRBV29-1 to TRBJ1-1; D not resolved. Germline V gives CDR1 SQVTM, CDR2 ANQGSEA. CDR3 length: 12 residues. Between the trimmed V and J ends, which lost 3 bases and 5 bases, there was a span of 10 bases. The CDR3 nucleotides read TGCAGCGTTGATTCCGGGGAGACTGAAGCTTTCTTT. This sequence encodes CSVDSGETEAFF. The complete variable domain, with remaining parts taken from reference TRBV29-1 and TRBJ1-1, reads SAVISQKPSRDICQRGTSLTIQCQVDSQVTMMFWYRQQPGQSLTLIATANQGSEATYESGFVIDKFPISRPNLTFSTLTVSNMSPEDSSIYLCSVDSGETEAFFGQGTRLTVV.

The rearrangement links TRBV6-5 to TRBJ2-7; 7 bases align to TRBD2. The V gene's germline CDR1 is MNHEY and CDR2 SVGAGI. The junction had 9 bases not matched to a gene; V was cut back by 8 bases and J by 5 bases. CDR3 length equals 13 residues. The CDR3 sequence is CASQLAGVNEQYF. As DNA, the CDR3 is TGTGCCAGCCAACTCGCGGGAGTAAACGAGCAGTACTTC.

The chain combines TRBV19 with TRBJ1-2; D not resolved. The germline V gene has CDR1 LNHDA and CDR2 SQIVND (reference sequence). The V gene lost 4 bases and the J gene lost 6 bases, with 6 bases spanning the gap. CDR3 size: 11 residues. In nucleotides, the CDR3 is TGTGCCAGTAGTAGGGAGGATGGCTACACCTTC. Protein product: CASSREDGYTF.

The J gene is TRBJ1-2, the V gene TRBV29-1, with a possible D match to TRBD1 (6 bases). Trimming shortened V by 7 bases and J by 2 bases, and 14 bases separated the two germline ends. CDR1 SQVTM and CDR2 ANQGSEA come from the germline V gene. The CDR3 covers 13 residues. The DNA for the CDR3 is TGCAGCGCTACATCAACAGGGAACTATGGCTACACCTTC. This translates into CSATSTGNYGYTF.